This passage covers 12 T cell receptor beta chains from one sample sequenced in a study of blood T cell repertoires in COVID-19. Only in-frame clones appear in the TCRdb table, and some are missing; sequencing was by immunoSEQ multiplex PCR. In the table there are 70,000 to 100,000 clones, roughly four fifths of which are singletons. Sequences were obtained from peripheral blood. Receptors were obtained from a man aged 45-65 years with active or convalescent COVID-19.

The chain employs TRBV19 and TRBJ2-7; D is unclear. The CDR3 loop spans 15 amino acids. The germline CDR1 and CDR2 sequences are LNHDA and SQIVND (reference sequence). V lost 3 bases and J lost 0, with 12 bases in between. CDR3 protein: CASSIGSSGSYEQYF. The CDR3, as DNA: TGTGCCAGTAGTATCGGAAGTTCGGGCTCCTACGAGCAGTACTTC.

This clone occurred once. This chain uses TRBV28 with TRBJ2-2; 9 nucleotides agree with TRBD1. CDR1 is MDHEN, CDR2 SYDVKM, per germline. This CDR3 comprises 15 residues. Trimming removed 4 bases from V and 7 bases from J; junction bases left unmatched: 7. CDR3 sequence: CASSWDREKIGELFF. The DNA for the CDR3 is TGTGCCAGCAGTTGGGACAGGGAAAAAATCGGGGAGCTGTTTTTT.

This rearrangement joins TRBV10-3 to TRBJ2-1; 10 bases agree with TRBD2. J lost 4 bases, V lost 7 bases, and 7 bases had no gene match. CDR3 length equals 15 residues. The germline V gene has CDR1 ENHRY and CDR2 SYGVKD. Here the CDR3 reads CAIKVAGGIYNEQFF. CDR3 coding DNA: TGTGCCATCAAAGTAGCGGGGGGAATTTACAATGAGCAGTTCTTC.

CDR3 amino acids: CASNSERGAPDTQYF. The CDR3 DNA sequence: TGTGCCAGCAATTCGGAACGGGGGGCCCCAGATACGCAGTATTTT. The chain carries TRBV2 and TRBJ2-3, with TRBD2 as a possible D gene (7 bases). The CDR3 sequence is 15 residues long. Per the germline V gene, CDR1 is SNHLY and CDR2 is FYNNEI. With 7 bases removed from V and 4 bases from J, the gap between germline ends came to 18 bases.

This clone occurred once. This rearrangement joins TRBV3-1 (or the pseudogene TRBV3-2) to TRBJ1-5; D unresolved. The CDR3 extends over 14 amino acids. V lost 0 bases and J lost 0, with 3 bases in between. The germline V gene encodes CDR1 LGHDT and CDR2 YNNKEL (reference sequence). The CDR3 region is CASSQDYSNQPQHF. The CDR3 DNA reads TGTGCCAGCAGCCAAGATTATAGCAATCAGCCCCAGCATTTT.

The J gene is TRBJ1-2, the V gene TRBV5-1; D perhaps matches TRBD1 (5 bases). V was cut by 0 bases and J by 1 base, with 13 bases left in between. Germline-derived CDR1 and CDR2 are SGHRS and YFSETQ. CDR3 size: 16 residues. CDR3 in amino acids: CASSLGQIPYNYGYTF. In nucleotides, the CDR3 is TGCGCCAGCAGCTTGGGACAGATACCGTATAACTATGGCTACACCTTC.

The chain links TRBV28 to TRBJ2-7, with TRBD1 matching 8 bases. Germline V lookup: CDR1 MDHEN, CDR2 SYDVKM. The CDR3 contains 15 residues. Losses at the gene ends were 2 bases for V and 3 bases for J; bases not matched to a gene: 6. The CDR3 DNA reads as TGTGCCAGCAGTTTAGGGGCAGGGGGCCTCTACGAGCAGTACGTC. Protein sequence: CASSLGAGGLYEQYV.

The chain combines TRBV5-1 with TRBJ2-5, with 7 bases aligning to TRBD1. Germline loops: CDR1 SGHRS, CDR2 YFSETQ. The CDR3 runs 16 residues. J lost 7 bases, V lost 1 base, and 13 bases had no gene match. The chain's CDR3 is CASSLQTGTAPGTQYF. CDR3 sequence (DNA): TGCGCCAGCAGCTTGCAGACCGGGACAGCCCCGGGGACCCAGTACTTC.

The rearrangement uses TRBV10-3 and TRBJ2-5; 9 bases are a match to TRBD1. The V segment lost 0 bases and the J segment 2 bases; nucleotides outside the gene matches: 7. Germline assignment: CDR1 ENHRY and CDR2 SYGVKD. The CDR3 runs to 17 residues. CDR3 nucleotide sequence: TGTGCCATCAGTGAGTCGATATTGGGGACAGGGCAAGAGACCCAGTACTTC. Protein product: CAISESILGTGQETQYF.

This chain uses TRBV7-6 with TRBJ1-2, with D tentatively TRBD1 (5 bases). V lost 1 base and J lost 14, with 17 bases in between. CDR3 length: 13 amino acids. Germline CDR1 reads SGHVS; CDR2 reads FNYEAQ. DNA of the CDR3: TGTGCCAGCAGCTTAGGTGACACAGGACGTCTTACCTTC. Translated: CASSLGDTGRLTF.

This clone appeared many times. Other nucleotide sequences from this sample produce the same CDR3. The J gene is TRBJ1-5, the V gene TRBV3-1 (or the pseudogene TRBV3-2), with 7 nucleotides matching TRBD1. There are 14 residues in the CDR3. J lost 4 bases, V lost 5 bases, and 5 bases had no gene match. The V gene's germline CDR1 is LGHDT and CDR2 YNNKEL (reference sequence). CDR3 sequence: CASSTGDSNQPQHF. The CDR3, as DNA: TGTGCCAGCAGCACAGGGGACAGTAATCAGCCCCAGCATTTT.

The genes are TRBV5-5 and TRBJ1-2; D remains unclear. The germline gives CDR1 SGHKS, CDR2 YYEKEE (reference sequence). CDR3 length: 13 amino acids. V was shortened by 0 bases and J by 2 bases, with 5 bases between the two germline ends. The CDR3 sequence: CASSLAGNYGYTF. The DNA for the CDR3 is TGTGCCAGCAGCTTGGCAGGCAACTATGGCTACACCTTC.